The source of this T cell receptor beta chain is a study of shared clonotypes between healthy human individuals. Background on the study: Three CD4 naive, three CD4 memory, two CD8 naive and one CD8 memory plate were used per donor. Study findings and constraints: Shared across a few donors were 4% to 6% of the naive CD4 clonotypes.

Researchers reported that CD8 memory united CD45RO+ cells with CCR7-negative CD45RA+ TemRA cells. Germline values: CDR1 SEHNR, CDR2 FQNEAQ (reference sequence). The length of the CDR3 is 15 residues. V was cut by 2 bases and J by 3 bases, with 14 bases left in between. Per the original methods: ImmunoSEQ junction-only sequences lacked quality scores, so their filtering differed. This table comes from immunoSEQ multiplex PCR, and its TCRdb copy is limited to in-frame clones, with some not included. That table is the source of V, J and clone size, and D and trimming were worked out from the DNA. Among a few hundred thousand clones, roughly 91% were seen once, and the ten largest hold roughly 15%. Notes on this clone: Its specificity is unknown.

V and J are TRBV7-9 and TRBJ2-7; D not certain. The sample comprised memory CD8+ T cells sorted from blood. Subset denoted: CD45RO+ cells pooled with CCR7-negative TemRA cells. This receptor was identified in a man younger than 35 in good health. CDR3 protein: CASSLPRVDVYEQYF. CDR3 coding DNA: TGTGCCAGCAGCTTACCTCGCGTGGATGTCTACGAGCAGTACTTC.